Below, one TCR beta chain is given with its context. This entry comes from a study of blood T cell repertoires in COVID-19. Study-level background: Samples came from the United States, Italy and Spain, spanning acute and convalescent COVID-19. Nucleic acid was either cDNA or gDNA, and it came from T cells, B-cell-depleted T cells, or PBMCs.

Original data processing: Quantification of nucleated cells was approximated via reference gene primer amplification. Sequenced by immunoSEQ multiplex PCR; TCRdb stores in-frame clones only, minus some. V and J calls and clone size come straight from that table; D and trimming were deduced from the DNA. The sample carries about 94,000 clones, 80% recorded once. Looked up from germline, CDR1 is MDHEN and CDR2 is SYDVKM. V was clipped by 6 bases and J by 4 bases, with 7 bases between them. The CDR3 covers 12 residues. The J gene is TRBJ1-3, the V gene TRBV28, with D unresolved. The material sequenced was peripheral blood. This receptor was taken from a human donor in a cohort sampled during active COVID-19. DNA of the CDR3: TGTGCCAGCAGACGCGAAGGAAACACCATATATTTT. Translated: CASRREGNTIYF. The full variable domain, its missing parts supplied by reference TRBV28 and TRBJ1-3, is DVKVTQSSRYLVKRTGEKVFLECVQDMDHENMFWYRQDPGLGLRLIYFSYDVKMKEKGDIPEGYSVSREKKERFSLILESASTNQTSMYLCASRREGNTIYFGEGSWLTVV.